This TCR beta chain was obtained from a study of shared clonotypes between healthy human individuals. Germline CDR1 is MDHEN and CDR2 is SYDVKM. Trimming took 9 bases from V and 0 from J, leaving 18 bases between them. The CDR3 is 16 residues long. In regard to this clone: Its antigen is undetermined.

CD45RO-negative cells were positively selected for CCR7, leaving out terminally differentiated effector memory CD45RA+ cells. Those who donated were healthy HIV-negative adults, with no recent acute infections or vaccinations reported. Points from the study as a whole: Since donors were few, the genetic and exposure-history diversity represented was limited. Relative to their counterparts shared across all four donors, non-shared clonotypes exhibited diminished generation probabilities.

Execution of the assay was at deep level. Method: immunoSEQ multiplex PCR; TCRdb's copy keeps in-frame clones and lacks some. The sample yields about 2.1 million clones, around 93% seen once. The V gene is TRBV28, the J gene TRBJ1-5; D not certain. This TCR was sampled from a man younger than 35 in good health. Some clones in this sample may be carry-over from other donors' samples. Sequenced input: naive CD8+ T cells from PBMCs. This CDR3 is CAREKLIFDSNQPQHF. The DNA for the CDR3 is TGTGCCAGGGAAAAGCTCATCTTCGATAGCAATCAGCCCCAGCATTTT.